Presented here are 31 T cell receptor beta chains from one specimen sequenced in a study of shared T cell receptors in the human thymus. Generated by immunoSEQ multiplex PCR, the TCRdb table keeps only in-frame clones and is missing some. The data show some 660,000 clones, about 90% seen once. This sample also belongs to another study, concerning human thymus T cells.

Sample: thymocytes. These receptor sequences come from a boy younger than two with a congenital heart defect.

This clone has just one count. The chain carries TRBV7-6 and TRBJ2-3; 7 bases are a match to TRBD2. Germline CDR1 SGHVS, CDR2 FNYEAQ. Germline trimming cut 0 bases from V and 4 bases from J; bases unmatched to any gene: 7. This CDR3 comprises 16 residues. DNA for the CDR3: TGTGCCAGCAGCTTAGCAACCCCGGCGGGGGCAGATACGCAGTATTTT. Translation: CASSLATPAGADTQYF.

This chain connects TRBV15 to TRBJ2-1; D not certain. The ends were cut back, 1 base at V and 4 bases at J, with 17 bases in the middle. Germline V gene lookup returns CDR1 LNHNV and CDR2 YYDKDF (reference sequence). CDR3 size: 17 residues. CDR3 loop: CATSRGKAQTIYNEQFF. The CDR3 nucleotides read TGTGCCACCAGCAGAGGAAAGGCCCAAACTATTTACAATGAGCAGTTCTTC.

The CDR3 loop is CASSLGQGASGPGETQYF. CDR3 bases: TGTGCCAGCAGTCTTGGACAGGGGGCCTCAGGGCCGGGGGAGACCCAGTACTTC. The chain joins TRBV28 to TRBJ2-5; 11 bases match TRBD1. J gave up 5 bases and V 5 bases, and 16 bases lay outside the gene matches. The CDR3 consists of 18 residues. From germline, CDR1 is MDHEN and CDR2 SYDVKM.

The chain is built from TRBV6-1 and TRBJ2-7; D might be TRBD2 (5 bases). Germline loops: CDR1 MNHNS, CDR2 SASEGT. The CDR3 spans 13 residues. V lost 5 bases, J lost 3 bases, and 11 bases lay in between. Here the CDR3 DNA reads TGTGCCAGCAGTTCGGGAAGACGCTACGAGCAGTACTTC. It yields the protein CASSSGRRYEQYF.

This chain's CDR3 is CASSPMDRDYGYTF. The CDR3 nucleotides are TGTGCCAGCAGTCCGATGGACAGGGACTATGGCTACACCTTC. V is TRBV27 and J is TRBJ1-2, with 8 bases matching TRBD1. The CDR3 totals 14 residues. Germline CDR1 and CDR2: MNHEY and SMNVEV (reference sequence). V lost 5 bases and J lost 3; bases outside the gene matches: 5.

The chain recombines TRBV4-3 with TRBJ1-5; D is uncertain. The germline V gene has CDR1 LGHNA and CDR2 YSLEER. The CDR3 runs to 15 residues. Trimming removed 4 bases at V and 5 bases at J, with 15 bases between. The CDR3 DNA reads as TGCGCCAGCAGCCCCCTGTGGTCGGGAGATCAGCCCCAGCATTTT. Translating it yields CASSPLWSGDQPQHF.

The rearrangement links TRBV27 to TRBJ2-7, with a weak D call TRBD2 (6 bases). Trimming stripped 4 bases from V and 2 bases from J, with 12 bases between. Per germline, CDR1 MNHEY and CDR2 SMNVEV (reference sequence). This CDR3 has 14 residues. This CDR3 is CASSSPGLTYEQYF. The CDR3 bases are TGTGCCAGCAGTTCCCCGGGACTGACCTACGAGCAGTACTTC.

This clone appeared once. The chain has TRBV30 and TRBJ2-1; 10 positions agree with TRBD1. The junction had 9 bases not matched to a gene; V was cut back by 2 bases and J by 5 bases. The CDR3 runs 16 residues. CDR1 and CDR2 (germline): GTSNPN, SVGIG (reference sequence). The DNA of the CDR3 is TGTGCCTGGAGTAGACGGGACAGGGGTGGTGACAATGAGCAGTTCTTC. It encodes CAWSRRDRGGDNEQFF. The whole variable domain, filled in from reference TRBV30 and TRBJ2-1, reads SQTIHQWPATLVQPVGSPLSLECTVEGTSNPNLYWYRQAAGRGLQLLFYSVGIGQISSEVPQNLSASRPQDRQFILSSKKLLLSDSGFYLCAWSRRDRGGDNEQFFGPGTRLTVL.

The chain has TRBV19 and TRBJ2-3; 7 bases agree with TRBD2. V trimming: 3 bases; J trimming: 6 bases; junction bases outside the gene matches: 6. This CDR3 is 14 amino acids long. The V gene's germline CDR1 is LNHDA and CDR2 SQIVND (reference sequence). Here the CDR3 DNA reads TGTGCCAGTAGTATCCCGACTAGCTTGGATACGCAGTATTTT. Translating gives CASSIPTSLDTQYF. Variable domain in full (rest from reference TRBV19 and TRBJ2-3): DGGITQSPKYLFRKEGQNVTLSCEQNLNHDAMYWYRQDPGQGLRLIYYSQIVNDFQKGDIAEGYSVSREKKESFPLTVTSAQKNPTAFYLCASSIPTSLDTQYFGPGTRLTVL.

This chain uses TRBV4-3 with TRBJ1-3, with 8 bases aligning to TRBD1. Per the germline V gene, CDR1 is LGHNA and CDR2 is YSLEER. This CDR3 has 17 residues. V dropped 4 bases and J dropped 1; count of bases not matched to a gene: 9. The CDR3: CASSPTLQGASGNTIYF. As DNA, the CDR3 is TGCGCCAGCAGCCCGACCCTTCAGGGGGCTTCTGGAAACACCATATATTTT.

This sequence joins TRBV29-1 and TRBJ1-2; a weak D match, TRBD1 (6 bases). Trimming removed 6 bases at V and 8 bases at J, with 22 bases between. CDR1 is SQVTM, CDR2 ANQGSEA, per germline. The CDR3 totals 14 residues. The CDR3 loop reads CSVSTTTGKGGYTF. The CDR3 DNA reads TGCAGCGTCTCTACTACTACAGGGAAGGGCGGCTACACCTTC.

The chain links TRBV23-1 to TRBJ2-5; TRBD1 matches at 8 bases. TRBV23-1 is noted as an ORF with a role that remains uncertain. Unmatched junction bases numbered 11, after V lost 6 bases and J lost 5 bases. The CDR3 runs to 15 residues. The CDR3 region is CASSRGQDPRETQYF. CDR3 DNA: TGCGCCAGCAGCCGGGGACAGGATCCTCGGGAGACCCAGTACTTC.

This chain connects TRBV19 to TRBJ2-7; TRBD2 is a possible D gene (5 bases). The V gene's germline CDR1 is LNHDA and CDR2 SQIVND (reference sequence). The CDR3 has 14 amino acids. Trimming left V 6 bases short and J 5 bases short, with 17 bases between. CDR3 loop: CASSLVEGKDEQYF. CDR3 nucleotide sequence: TGTGCCAGTAGCCTCGTTGAGGGTAAGGACGAGCAGTACTTC.

In this sample, this clone turned up once. CDR3 amino acids: CASSWTGHEAFF. The CDR3 coding sequence is TGTGCCAGCAGCTGGACAGGTCATGAAGCTTTCTTT. The chain employs TRBV5-4 and TRBJ1-1; 7 bases are shared with TRBD1. The germline CDR1 and CDR2 sequences are SGHNT and YYREEE (reference sequence). J gave up 7 bases and V 3 bases, and 3 bases lay outside the gene matches. This CDR3 is 12 amino acids long.

The V call is TRBV23-1, the J call TRBJ1-1; D might be TRBD1 (6 bases). TRBV23-1 is annotated as an ORF whose role is uncertain. V was cut by 5 bases and J by 4 bases, with 11 bases left in between. The CDR3 runs 13 residues. The DNA of the CDR3 is TGCGCCAGCAGTGGGGGGGGCTTCACTGAAGCTTTCTTT. It yields the protein CASSGGGFTEAFF.

The chain couples TRBV11-2 to TRBJ2-1; TRBD2 aligns across 7 bases. V shed 0 bases, J shed 3 bases, and the junction held 2 bases outside the gene matches. The V gene's germline CDR1 is SGHAT and CDR2 FQNNGV. The CDR3 loop spans 15 amino acids. CDR3 sequence (DNA): TGTGCCAGCAGCTTAGACCCTAGCGGCTACAATGAGCAGTTCTTC. Protein product: CASSLDPSGYNEQFF.

The genes are TRBV7-9 and TRBJ2-5, with 13 positions matching TRBD2. V dropped 7 bases and J dropped 5; count of bases not matched to a gene: 10. Per the germline V gene, CDR1 is SEHNR and CDR2 is FQNEAQ (reference sequence). The length of the CDR3 is 16 residues. The CDR3, as DNA: TGTGCCAGCACCCGGACTAGCGGGAGAGAGTGGGAGACCCAGTACTTC. It yields the protein CASTRTSGREWETQYF.

The chain recombines TRBV6-6 with TRBJ2-7; D gene ambiguous. V was cut by 2 bases and J by 4 bases, with 15 bases left in between. Germline CDR1 and CDR2: MNHNY and SVGAGI (reference sequence). The CDR3 totals 15 residues. The DNA for the CDR3 is TGTGCCAGCAGTTACCCTGGCTCGGGTTTGTACGAGCAGTACTTC. Translation: CASSYPGSGLYEQYF.

The CDR3 bases are TGTGCCAGCAGTGCCCCGCGGGGGGGCCCCGGGACAAGGACCTACGAGCAGTACTTC. Translating it yields CASSAPRGGPGTRTYEQYF. The chain combines TRBV6-1 with TRBJ2-7, with 9 bases lining up with TRBD2. With 4 bases clipped from V and 2 bases from J, the junction kept 18 bases outside the gene matches. CDR3 length equals 19 residues. Germline lookup yields CDR1 MNHNS and CDR2 SASEGT.

This clone came up once. This chain's CDR3 is CASSLLRDGKETQYF. Written as DNA, the CDR3 is TGTGCCAGCAGCTTACTCAGGGATGGGAAAGAGACCCAGTACTTC. The rearrangement joins TRBV5-4 to TRBJ2-5; maybe TRBD1 (5 bases). Between the trimmed V and J ends, which lost 2 bases and 3 bases, there was a span of 14 bases. The CDR3 runs 15 residues. Germline lookup yields CDR1 SGHNT and CDR2 YYREEE (reference sequence).

This chain connects TRBV28 to TRBJ2-3; 10 bases are a match to TRBD2. The CDR3 runs 16 residues. The germline CDR1 and CDR2 sequences are MDHEN and SYDVKM. V lost 3 bases and J lost 5; bases outside the gene matches: 8. CDR3 region: CASSLGPSGSRDTQYF. The CDR3 nucleotides read TGTGCCAGCAGTTTGGGTCCTAGCGGGAGTAGAGATACGCAGTATTTT.

The V and J genes are TRBV5-1 and TRBJ2-7; TRBD1 is a possible D gene (6 bases). The germline V and J ends were trimmed by 0 bases and 6 bases, with 10 bases remaining between them. Per the germline V gene, CDR1 is SGHRS and CDR2 is YFSETQ. CDR3 size: 13 residues. The CDR3 DNA reads TGCGCCAGCAGCTTGGCAGGGGTGATCGAGCAGTACTTC. Translating it yields CASSLAGVIEQYF.

This chain's CDR3 is CASSWGTATNEKLFF. The CDR3 DNA sequence: TGTGCCAGCAGCTGGGGGACAGCAACTAATGAAAAACTGTTTTTT. The V gene is TRBV5-4, the J gene TRBJ1-4; 7 positions agree with TRBD1. With V trimmed by 3 bases and J by 0 bases, 2 bases remained unmatched. Per germline, CDR1 SGHNT and CDR2 YYREEE (reference sequence). The CDR3 extends over 15 amino acids.

This chain connects TRBV30 to TRBJ1-4; D is uncertain. V lost 6 bases and J lost 2, with 13 bases in between. CDR3 length: 14 amino acids. CDR1 GTSNPN and CDR2 SVGIG come from the germline V gene (reference sequence). CDR3: CACQLQDTNEKLFF. The CDR3 nucleotides are TGTGCCTGCCAGCTGCAGGATACTAATGAAAAACTGTTTTTT.

The V call is TRBV9, the J call TRBJ2-1, with 7 bases identical to TRBD1. From germline, CDR1 is SGDLS and CDR2 YYNGEE. This CDR3 region has 17 residues. V shed 0 bases and J 5 bases; nucleotides not matched to a gene: 11. In DNA, the CDR3 is TGTGCCAGCAGCGTAGTCGACCCCCCTACAGGGGACAATGAGCAGTTCTTC. This translates into CASSVVDPPTGDNEQFF. Based on the CDR3 plus reference TRBV9 and TRBJ2-1, the full variable domain is DSGVTQTPKHLITATGQRVTLRCSPRSGDLSVYWYQQSLDQGLQFLIQYYNGEERAKGNILERFSAQQFPDLHSELNLSSLELGDSALYFCASSVVDPPTGDNEQFFGPGTRLTVL.

This clone turned up a few times. The chain is built from TRBV19 and TRBJ2-3, with D possibly being TRBD1 (5 bases). CDR1 and CDR2 from the germline V gene are LNHDA and SQIVND (reference sequence). The CDR3 runs 16 residues. V gave up 10 bases and J gave up 7 bases, with 27 bases separating them. The CDR3 nucleotides are TGTGCCACCAAGAACTCGACAGCAGAGCCGAGTAATACGCAGTATTTT. Its translation is CATKNSTAEPSNTQYF.

This chain joins TRBV30 and TRBJ1-1; 8 positions match TRBD1. Germline CDR1 GTSNPN, CDR2 SVGIG (reference sequence). Losses at the gene ends were 2 bases for V and 3 bases for J; bases not matched to a gene: 11. The CDR3 has 16 residues. DNA for the CDR3: TGTGCCTGGAGTTTAACAGGGGGGTCGGTAGACACTGAAGCTTTCTTT. It yields the protein CAWSLTGGSVDTEAFF.

In regard to this clone: A junction end diverges from the germline sequence, so it may reflect a read error. The same CDR3 is also encoded by other DNA sequences in this sample. The V gene is TRBV28, the J gene TRBJ1-6; D not certain. Germline CDR1 MDHEN, CDR2 SYDVKM. The CDR3 sequence is 15 residues long. The CDR3 DNA sequence: TGTGCCAGCAGTCCCTATACCAGGTATAATTCCCCCCTCCACTTT. Protein product: CASSPYTRYNSPLHF.

The chain combines TRBV6-5 with TRBJ2-3; 7 bases align to TRBD1. CDR3 length: 14 residues. After removal of 8 bases from V and 7 bases from J, the junction contained 12 bases not matched to a gene. The germline CDR1 and CDR2 sequences are MNHEY and SVGAGI. In DNA, the CDR3 is TGTGCCAGCTTTAAGGGGGCTGAGTCAAATACGCAGTATTTT. It is translated as CASFKGAESNTQYF.

The chain is built from TRBV4-3 and TRBJ2-1; D is possibly TRBD1 (6 bases). With 0 bases removed from V and 5 bases from J, the gap between germline ends came to 14 bases. Germline loops: CDR1 LGHNA, CDR2 YSLEER. This CDR3 is 16 amino acids long. Here the CDR3 reads CASSQEGTYRDNEQFF. The CDR3 DNA reads TGCGCCAGCAGCCAAGAGGGCACCTACAGGGACAATGAGCAGTTCTTC.

The V and J genes are TRBV4-3 and TRBJ2-1, with D tentatively TRBD1 (7 bases). The CDR3 runs to 20 residues. V was pared by 2 bases and J by 5 bases, with 28 bases between. Germline-derived CDR1 and CDR2 are LGHNA and YSLEER. The CDR3: CASSQCWAGGTEVVHNEQFF. DNA of the CDR3: TGCGCCAGCAGCCAATGTTGGGCTGGGGGGACAGAGGTGGTACACAATGAGCAGTTCTTC.